The 13 T cell receptor beta chains below come from one sample, sequenced in a study of T cells in Graves' hyperthyroidism and ophthalmopathy. RNA transcripts served as the template for amplifying TCR beta CDR3 regions. When the TCR CDR3 underwent first-round RT-PCR, the HTBI primer set was used. Each CDR3 protein gets one entry after TCRdb re-called the multiplex PCR reads with MiXCR. The sample shows a few hundred thousand distinct CDR3 sequences, about a sixth of them seen only once. Specimen: blood. These receptors all come from a woman aged 40 to 55 with Graves' ophthalmopathy.

Worth noting for this clonotype: Just one base apart from a much larger clone, this may be a read error. This chain links TRBV3-1 with TRBJ2-5; D might be TRBD2 (6 bases). This CDR3 is built from 16 residues. Trimming cost V 0 bases and J 5 bases, with 16 bases left between them. Germline V gene lookup returns CDR1 LGHDT and CDR2 YNNKEL (reference sequence). The CDR3 nucleotides are TGTGCCAGCAGCCAAGATCTGGGCGGGGCCCGGGAGACCCAGTACTTC. Translated: CASSQDLGGARETQYF.

The table lists this clonotype with a few counts. The chain uses TRBV7-2 and TRBJ1-5; TRBD1 matches at 7 bases. Germline V CDR1 and CDR2: SGHTA, FQGNSA. The CDR3 covers 15 residues. The V segment lost 2 bases and the J segment 2 bases; nucleotides outside the gene matches: 3. CDR3 loop: CASSLNRGGNQPQHF. The CDR3 nucleotides are TGTGCCAGCAGCTTAAACAGGGGAGGCAATCAGCCCCAGCATTTT.

This rearrangement joins TRBV28 to TRBJ2-7; D unclear. CDR1 MDHEN and CDR2 SYDVKM come from the germline V gene. The ends were cut back, 4 bases at V and 8 bases at J, with 12 bases in the middle. This CDR3 has 12 residues. In DNA form, the CDR3 reads TGTGCCAGCAGTTCAACGGCCTATAAGCAGTACTTC. Protein product: CASSSTAYKQYF.

This clonotype occurred many times. The chain couples TRBV13 to TRBJ1-2, with D unclear. CDR1 is PRHDT, CDR2 FYEKMQ, per germline (reference sequence). V gave up 4 bases and J gave up 6 bases, with 24 bases separating them. The CDR3 runs to 17 residues. The CDR3 here is CASSSLTVGGLWDGYTF. CDR3 DNA: TGTGCCAGCAGCTCCCTCACAGTGGGAGGCCTCTGGGATGGCTACACCTTC.

The chain uses TRBV5-1 and TRBJ2-5, with 8 bases aligning to TRBD1. The ends lost 1 base at V and 5 bases at J; junction bases unmatched: 7. Germline lookup yields CDR1 SGHRS and CDR2 YFSETQ. The CDR3 runs 15 residues. The CDR3 nucleotides read TGCGCCAGCAGCTTGCCAGGGGGCGCAGGGGAGACCCAGTACTTC. This translates into CASSLPGGAGETQYF.

This clonotype was seen at least ten times. The V and J genes are TRBV28 and TRBJ2-7; 9 bases match TRBD2. There are 15 residues in the CDR3. V shed 4 bases, J shed 2 bases, and the junction held 6 bases outside the gene matches. The V gene's germline CDR1 is MDHEN and CDR2 SYDVKM. The CDR3 loop is CASSSAGGAAYEQYF. The CDR3 coding sequence is TGTGCCAGCAGTTCCGCGGGGGGGGCGGCCTACGAGCAGTACTTC.

This clonotype was counted at least ten times. The J gene is TRBJ2-3, the V gene TRBV7-6, with TRBD2 as a possible D gene (5 bases). The CDR3 has 15 amino acids. Germline V gene lookup returns CDR1 SGHVS and CDR2 FNYEAQ. Trimming took 2 bases from V and 4 from J, leaving 13 bases between them. The CDR3 spells CASSLSGPAPDTQYF. The CDR3 DNA follows: TGTGCCAGCAGCTTAAGCGGCCCGGCCCCAGATACGCAGTATTTT.

The J gene is TRBJ2-7, the V gene TRBV13; D is uncertain. The germline V gene has CDR1 PRHDT and CDR2 FYEKMQ (reference sequence). The CDR3 has 15 amino acids. V was shortened by 6 bases and J by 4 bases, with 19 bases between the two germline ends. The CDR3 region is CASSLSPPPNYEQYF. CDR3 coding DNA: TGTGCCAGCAGTTTATCCCCCCCCCCCAATTACGAGCAGTACTTC.

This clonotype was seen ten or more times. The chain is built from TRBV2 and TRBJ1-5; tentatively, D is TRBD1 (5 bases). CDR1 is SNHLY, CDR2 FYNNEI, per germline. V shed 3 bases and J shed 1 base, with 10 bases lying between them. CDR3 length: 15 residues. The DNA for the CDR3 is TGTGCCAGCAGTGAGGAAGGGACGAGCAATCAGCCCCAGCATTTT. Translating it yields CASSEEGTSNQPQHF.

This clonotype was recorded a few times. This chain uses TRBV7-9 with TRBJ1-4, with D unclear. Trimming removed 3 bases from V and 0 bases from J, with 8 bases in between. Germline V lookup: CDR1 SEHNR, CDR2 FQNEAQ (reference sequence). The CDR3 totals 15 residues. In nucleotides, the CDR3 is TGTGCCAGCAGCTTTCAGTTGACAACTAATGAAAAACTGTTTTTT. This codes for CASSFQLTTNEKLFF.

A few counts support this clonotype. The J gene is TRBJ1-4, the V gene TRBV4-1, with 9 bases aligning to TRBD1. The J segment lost 8 bases and the V segment lost 3 bases, leaving 7 bases of the junction unmatched. Germline V gives CDR1 MGHRA, CDR2 YSYEKL. The CDR3 has 15 residues. Here the CDR3 DNA reads TGCGCCAGCAGCCAGAGGGGACAGGGAGTAGAAAAACTGTTTTTT. Translation gives CASSQRGQGVEKLFF.

The chain carries TRBV6-5 and TRBJ2-5, with 9 bases that match TRBD2. The V gene end was trimmed by 2 bases and the J gene end by 5 bases; junction bases not matched to a gene: 15. The CDR3 extends over 18 amino acids. Germline-derived CDR1 and CDR2 are MNHEY and SVGAGI. CDR3 sequence: CASSYRGGASGERETQYF. The CDR3 DNA reads as TGTGCCAGCAGTTACCGGGGAGGGGCTAGCGGGGAGAGGGAGACCCAGTACTTC.

This clonotype was counted many times. J is TRBJ1-1 and V is TRBV3-1, with D unresolved. The germline V and J ends were trimmed by 8 bases and 0 bases, with 13 bases remaining between them. CDR3 length equals 14 residues. Germline V gene data show CDR1 as LGHDT and CDR2 as YNNKEL (reference sequence). CDR3 sequence reads: CASGGDYMNTEAFF. DNA of the CDR3: TGTGCCAGCGGCGGTGACTACATGAACACTGAAGCTTTCTTT.